One and the same sample provided the 32 T cell receptor beta chains below, sequenced in a study of human T cells and chemical hapten exposure. Indicated time point: patch test 2, 6 weeks after DPC sensitization. Treatment defined: therapeutic diphenylcyclopropenone sensitization with weekly scalp DPC. TCRdb called the RACE reads again in MiXCR, with one record for every CDR3 protein. The sample contains about 84,000 distinct CDR3 sequences, about 10% of which appear only once. The specimen was whole blood, collected in connection with sensitization to the hapten diphenylcyclopropenone (DPC). These receptor sequences come from a woman in her forties or fifties with alopecia areata. Some clones in this sample may be carry-over from other donors' samples.

The J gene is TRBJ1-1, the V gene TRBV25-1, with D unresolved. V dropped 8 bases and J dropped 0 bases, with 13 bases sitting between them. The CDR3 runs to 14 residues. Germline CDR1 MGHDK, CDR2 SYGVNS. The CDR3 reads CASVRTGLNTEAFF. The CDR3 bases are TGTGCCAGCGTTAGAACCGGACTGAACACTGAAGCTTTCTTT.

This clonotype has at least ten counts. The rearrangement links TRBV27 to TRBJ1-1, with D hard to call. Trimming shortened V by 5 bases and J by 1 base, and 11 bases separated the two germline ends. CDR1 is MNHEY and CDR2 is SMNVEV in the germline V gene (reference sequence). The CDR3 sequence is 14 residues long. The CDR3 loop is CASSPLRQNTEAFF. The DNA of the CDR3 is TGTGCCAGCAGTCCCCTGCGACAGAACACTGAAGCTTTCTTT.

V gene TRBV5-4 combines with J gene TRBJ2-7; no reliable D call. Trimming cost V 4 bases and J 6 bases, with 17 bases left between them. Per the germline V gene, CDR1 is SGHNT and CDR2 is YYREEE (reference sequence). CDR3 length equals 14 residues. Here the CDR3 reads CASSPEGRSVEQYF. The CDR3 coding sequence is TGTGCCAGCAGCCCCGAAGGCCGGTCGGTCGAGCAGTACTTC.

This clonotype was seen repeatedly, ten times or more. In nucleotides, the CDR3 is TGCAGCGTGGCATATAGCGGGAGAGGCGAGCAGTACTTC. Its translation: CSVAYSGRGEQYF. The chain employs TRBV29-1 and TRBJ2-7, with 9 bases lining up with TRBD2. Germline V lookup: CDR1 SQVTM, CDR2 ANQGSEA. The trim removed 6 bases at V and 6 bases at J, leaving 9 bases unmatched. The CDR3 covers 13 residues.

This clonotype was seen more than once but under ten times. The chain combines TRBV6-6 with TRBJ2-7; tentatively, D is TRBD2 (6 bases). Germline-derived CDR1 and CDR2 are MNHNY and SVGAGI (reference sequence). The CDR3 loop spans 12 amino acids. V was shortened by 8 bases and J by 0 bases, with 8 bases between the two germline ends. CDR3 region: CASRGDSYEQYF. The CDR3 bases are TGTGCCAGCCGCGGGGACTCCTACGAGCAGTACTTC.

This clonotype was seen repeatedly, ten times or more. The chain carries TRBV5-1 and TRBJ2-1; a possible D gene is TRBD1 (5 bases). The germline V gene encodes CDR1 SGHRS and CDR2 YFSETQ. This CDR3 contains 14 residues. V was pared by 4 bases and J by 7 bases, with 15 bases between. The CDR3 nucleotides read TGCGCCAGCAGCCTACCGACAGAACTAAATGAGCAGTTCTTC. It yields the protein CASSLPTELNEQFF.

V usage is TRBV20-1 and J usage is TRBJ2-1, with TRBD2 as a possible D gene (6 bases). Germline V lookup: CDR1 DFQATT, CDR2 SNEGSKA (reference sequence). The ends were cut back, 4 bases at V and 3 bases at J, with 16 bases in the middle. The CDR3 sequence is 15 residues long. The CDR3 reads CSATLPGLNYNEQFF. In DNA, the CDR3 is TGCAGTGCTACACTCCCGGGACTTAACTACAATGAGCAGTTCTTC.

In this sample, this clonotype turned up a few times. The gene calls are TRBV21-1 and TRBJ1-5; the table gives TRBD1 as D, unverified against the DNA. TRBV21-1 is flagged as a pseudogene. The CDR3 has 13 residues. CDR3 coding DNA: TGTGCCGCGAGGGGCGCTAGCAATCAGCCCCAGCATTTT. It is translated as CAARGASNQPQHF.

This chain joins TRBV3-1 and TRBJ2-1; either TRBD1 or TRBD2 may supply D (5 bases each). From germline, CDR1 is LGHDT and CDR2 YNNKEL (reference sequence). The CDR3 runs to 15 residues. Trimming took off 3 bases at V and 9 bases at J, with 18 bases between the two ends. This CDR3 is CASSHSGTPSSEQFF. In DNA form, the CDR3 reads TGTGCCAGCAGCCATTCGGGGACCCCCAGTAGTGAGCAGTTCTTC.

This clonotype came up many times. The chain joins TRBV20-1 to TRBJ1-3; TRBD1 matches at 8 bases. Germline CDR1 reads DFQATT; CDR2 reads SNEGSKA (reference sequence). This CDR3 region has 14 residues. The V segment lost 5 bases and the J segment 2 bases; nucleotides outside the gene matches: 5. The CDR3 region is CSADGQGAGNTIYF. CDR3 DNA: TGCAGTGCTGATGGACAGGGCGCTGGAAACACCATATATTTT.

This clonotype was counted a few times. This sequence joins TRBV5-1 and TRBJ2-3; 7 nucleotides align to TRBD1. The V gene's germline CDR1 is SGHRS and CDR2 YFSETQ. The CDR3 is 17 residues long. J was trimmed by 6 bases and V by 3 bases; bases with no gene match: 16. The CDR3 is CASSSHPTGPFGDTQYF. CDR3 DNA: TGCGCCAGCAGCTCTCATCCGACAGGGCCTTTCGGGGATACGCAGTATTTT.

This clonotype was observed many times. The chain joins TRBV29-1 to TRBJ1-2; D might be TRBD1 (5 bases). The CDR3 length is 14 residues. The V gene's germline CDR1 is SQVTM and CDR2 ANQGSEA. Trimming took off 8 bases at V and 0 bases at J, with 16 bases between the two ends. The DNA for the CDR3 is TGCAGCATCCCTGACCAGGGAGCTAACTATGGCTACACCTTC. It is translated as CSIPDQGANYGYTF.

This clonotype was counted ten times or more. The rearrangement links TRBV11-2 to TRBJ1-3, with unresolved D. Trimming pared 5 bases from V and 0 bases from J, leaving 8 bases between. The CDR3 has 14 residues. The germline V gene encodes CDR1 SGHAT and CDR2 FQNNGV. As DNA, the CDR3 is TGTGCCAGCAGCGGCGGAGACTCTGGAAACACCATATATTTT. Its translation is CASSGGDSGNTIYF.

This clonotype was seen repeatedly, ten times or more. The chain employs TRBV11-2 and TRBJ2-3; D gene unclear. Between the trimmed V and J ends, which lost 5 bases and 3 bases, there was a span of 3 bases. Germline loops: CDR1 SGHAT, CDR2 FQNNGV. The CDR3 is 11 residues long. CDR3 residues: CASSATDTQYF. In DNA form, the CDR3 reads TGTGCCAGCAGCGCAACAGATACGCAGTATTTT.

This clonotype was counted many times. The chain's CDR3 is CSVEHRSNTEAFF. CDR3 bases: TGCAGCGTTGAACACAGGTCTAACACTGAAGCTTTCTTT. J is TRBJ1-1 and V is TRBV29-1; a possible D gene is TRBD1 (5 bases). This CDR3 is 13 amino acids long. The ends were cut back, 2 bases at V and 2 bases at J, with 9 bases in the middle. Germline CDR1 is SQVTM and CDR2 is ANQGSEA.

This clonotype has only a few counts. This chain joins TRBV7-2 and TRBJ2-7, with TRBD2 matching over 8 bases. The ends lost 5 bases at V and 2 bases at J; junction bases unmatched: 2. Per the germline V gene, CDR1 is SGHTA and CDR2 is FQGNSA. The CDR3 length is 13 residues. CDR3 in DNA: TGTGCCAGCAGCGCGGGACTAGCCTACGAGCAGTACTTC. It translates to CASSAGLAYEQYF.

This clonotype was observed many times. The chain has TRBV7-8 and TRBJ1-2; D is perhaps TRBD1 (5 bases). The germline CDR1 and CDR2 sequences are SGHVS and FQNEAQ. With 4 bases removed from V and 6 bases from J, the gap between germline ends came to 18 bases. This CDR3 has 15 residues. The CDR3 bases are TGTGCCAGCAGCTCCATATCCGGGGGTTCGGATGGCTACACCTTC. Translated: CASSSISGGSDGYTF. Full variable domain (outside the CDR3, taken from reference TRBV7-8 and TRBJ1-2): GAGVSQSPRYKVAKRGQDVALRCDPISGHVSLFWYQQALGQGPEFLTYFQNEAQLDKSGLPSDRFFAERPEGSVSTLKIQRTQQEDSAVYLCASSSISGGSDGYTFGSGTRLTVV.

The chain joins TRBV9 to TRBJ1-3; 9 nucleotides line up with TRBD1. Germline V CDR1 and CDR2: SGDLS, YYNGEE. This CDR3 contains 16 residues. The ends lost 1 base at V and 0 bases at J; junction bases unmatched: 2. This CDR3 reads CASSVTGGNSGNTIYF. CDR3 in DNA: TGTGCCAGCAGCGTAACAGGGGGCAACTCTGGAAACACCATATATTTT.

This chain joins TRBV12-3 or TRBV12-4 and TRBJ2-2; D gene uncertain. The CDR3 covers 16 residues. Trimming took off 7 bases at V and 7 bases at J, with 22 bases between the two ends. The CDR3 loop reads CASIPSYSPAIGELFF. For the CDR3, the DNA is TGTGCCAGCATTCCCTCCTACTCTCCGGCCATCGGGGAGCTGTTTTTT.

This clonotype was observed many times. J is TRBJ2-2 and V is TRBV2; D possibly corresponds to TRBD1 (5 bases). Trimming took 7 bases from V and 6 from J, leaving 15 bases between them. Per germline, CDR1 SNHLY and CDR2 FYNNEI. The CDR3 length is 14 residues. In DNA form, the CDR3 reads TGTGCCAGCAAGGACATTCATGGATCCGGGGAGCTGTTTTTT. This gives the protein CASKDIHGSGELFF. The whole variable domain, filled in from reference TRBV2 and TRBJ2-2, reads EPEVTQTPSHQVTQMGQEVILRCVPISNHLYFYWYRQILGQKVEFLVSFYNNEISEKSEIFDDQFSVERPDGSNFTLKIRSTKLEDSAMYFCASKDIHGSGELFFGEGSRLTVL.

This rearrangement joins TRBV9 to TRBJ2-5, with D hard to call. This CDR3 comprises 16 residues. V dropped 4 bases and J dropped 2 bases, with 18 bases sitting between them. CDR1 and CDR2 (germline): SGDLS, YYNGEE. CDR3 sequence (DNA): TGTGCCAGCAGCCCCTTACGCCTCAGCACTCAAGAGACCCAGTACTTC. Protein sequence: CASSPLRLSTQETQYF. Supplemented by reference TRBV9 and TRBJ2-5, the full variable domain reads DSGVTQTPKHLITATGQRVTLRCSPRSGDLSVYWYQQSLDQGLQFLIQYYNGEERAKGNILERFSAQQFPDLHSELNLSSLELGDSALYFCASSPLRLSTQETQYFGPGTRLLVL.

This clonotype was seen many times. In DNA form, the CDR3 reads TGTGCCAGCAGCAAAGGGGTGGGGGCAAGTCCGGTGGACACTGAAGCTTTCTTT. Its translation is CASSKGVGASPVDTEAFF. The chain uses TRBV21-1 and TRBJ1-1; the D call in the table, TRBD1, was not verified against the DNA. TRBV21-1 is labeled a pseudogene. CDR3 length equals 18 residues.

The chain joins TRBV27 to TRBJ2-5, with D maybe TRBD2 (6 bases). The V gene's germline CDR1 is MNHEY and CDR2 SMNVEV (reference sequence). The CDR3 is 15 amino acids. Trimming took 5 bases from V and 4 from J, leaving 17 bases between them. The CDR3 protein is CASSQIRGGRETQYF. The CDR3 coding sequence is TGTGCCAGCAGTCAGATACGGGGAGGACGAGAGACCCAGTACTTC.

This clonotype was seen repeatedly, ten times or more. The chain recombines TRBV20-1 with TRBJ1-2; perhaps TRBD1 as D (6 bases). V lost 4 bases and J 2 bases, leaving 11 bases between the germline ends. The germline V gene has CDR1 DFQATT and CDR2 SNEGSKA (reference sequence). This CDR3 has 13 residues. The CDR3 DNA reads TGCAGTGCTACGGACAGCTTGAACTATGGCTACACCTTC. It specifies CSATDSLNYGYTF.

The table lists this clonotype with many counts. The chain couples TRBV3-1 to TRBJ2-7, with D unclear. The CDR3 spans 12 residues. Per the germline V gene, CDR1 is LGHDT and CDR2 is YNNKEL (reference sequence). Trimming took off 7 bases at V and 4 bases at J, with 11 bases between the two ends. For the CDR3, the DNA is TGTGCCAGCACCGAAAATGGGTACGAGCAGTACTTC. Its translation is CASTENGYEQYF.

CDR3 sequence: CASSLISGEQFF. The CDR3 DNA sequence: TGTGCCAGCAGCTTAATCTCTGGTGAGCAGTTCTTC. The chain links TRBV11-3 to TRBJ2-1, with no clear D. The germline V gene encodes CDR1 SGHNT and CDR2 YENEEA. V was cut by 2 bases and J by 9 bases, with 8 bases left in between. This CDR3 comprises 12 residues.

This chain uses TRBV30 with TRBJ1-1; TRBD1 agrees at 10 bases. The germline V gene has CDR1 GTSNPN and CDR2 SVGIG (reference sequence). This CDR3 contains 14 residues. The V and J ends lost 3 bases and 3 bases, in that order; junction bases with no gene match: 4. CDR3: CAWSHGTGDTEAFF. In nucleotides, the CDR3 is TGTGCCTGGAGCCATGGGACAGGGGACACTGAAGCTTTCTTT.

This clonotype was seen repeatedly, ten times or more. The chain has TRBV29-1 and TRBJ2-4; tentatively, D is TRBD1 or TRBD2 (5 bases each). V lost 7 bases and J 11 bases, leaving 15 bases between the germline ends. Per the germline V gene, CDR1 is SQVTM and CDR2 is ANQGSEA. CDR3 size: 11 residues. The CDR3, as DNA: TGCAGCGCAGGGAGCATGGGGGTTCAGTACTTC. This translates into CSAGSMGVQYF.

This clonotype was observed at least ten times. The chain employs TRBV10-3 and TRBJ2-7; D perhaps matches TRBD2 (6 bases). The CDR3 covers 15 residues. V was pared by 2 bases and J by 0 bases, with 11 bases between. Germline values: CDR1 ENHRY, CDR2 SYGVKD. The CDR3 spells CAISEIGGDSYEQYF. CDR3 in DNA: TGTGCCATCAGTGAGATTGGCGGGGACTCCTACGAGCAGTACTTC.

This clonotype was counted at least ten times. The chain uses TRBV20-1 and TRBJ2-3; D might be TRBD2 (5 bases). Germline loops: CDR1 DFQATT, CDR2 SNEGSKA (reference sequence). The CDR3 is made up of 15 amino acids. V was clipped by 0 bases and J by 2 bases, with 12 bases between them. CDR3 sequence: CSARDYGLLTDTQYF. The CDR3 coding sequence is TGCAGTGCTAGAGATTACGGACTTCTCACAGATACGCAGTATTTT.

This clonotype has a count of ten or more. The J gene is TRBJ2-1, the V gene TRBV14; weak D call: TRBD2 (5 bases). This CDR3 comprises 16 residues. Between the trimmed V and J ends, which lost 3 bases and 5 bases, there was a span of 17 bases. Germline-derived CDR1 and CDR2 are SGHDN and FVKESK. The DNA for the CDR3 is TGTGCCAGCAGCCAGGGATTAGCGAACTACCACAATGAGCAGTTCTTC. It is translated as CASSQGLANYHNEQFF.

This clonotype was counted between two and nine times. The rearrangement links TRBV6-5 to TRBJ2-2; unclear D gene. The CDR3 loop spans 17 amino acids. Germline loops: CDR1 MNHEY, CDR2 SVGAGI. Trimming pared 0 bases from V and 6 bases from J, leaving 17 bases between. The CDR3 reads CASSYSSRNPLPGELFF. In DNA form, the CDR3 reads TGTGCCAGCAGTTACTCGTCAAGGAATCCCCTTCCCGGGGAGCTGTTTTTT.